This T cell receptor beta chain originates from a study of blood T cell repertoires in COVID-19. For the study at large: The samples span acute and convalescent COVID-19 from the United States, Italy and Spain. PBMCs, B-cell-depleted T cells, or T cells were the source of the cDNA or gDNA that made up the material.

Produced via immunoSEQ multiplex PCR; TCRdb's table is partial and in-frame only. The sample yields over 120,000 clones, 86% seen once. Assignment of participants to cohorts was predicated upon participant-reported clinical history. Cohort 3 recovered donors had two negative PCRs, clearance, or symptom resolution. Losses at the gene ends were 1 base for V and 5 bases for J; bases not matched to a gene: 3. This CDR3 is 14 amino acids long. Germline V gene sequence: CDR1 MGHDK, CDR2 SYGVNS. Source material: PBMCs or T cells enriched from blood (not recorded which). The clonotype originates from a man aged 50-59 years who had recovered from COVID-19. V is TRBV25-1 and J is TRBJ2-5, with TRBD1 identical over 8 bases. Here the CDR3 reads CASSESTGDETQYF. In nucleotides, the CDR3 is TGTGCCAGCAGTGAATCGACAGGGGACGAGACCCAGTACTTC. Looking up the rest from reference TRBV25-1 and TRBJ2-5 gives the full variable domain: EADIYQTPRYLVIGTGKKITLECSQTMGHDKMYWYQQDPGMELHLIHYSYGVNSTEKGDLSSESTVSRIRTEHFPLTLESARPSHTSQYLCASSESTGDETQYFGPGTRLLVL.